This entry lists 31 T cell receptor beta chains sequenced from one sample in a study of persistence of HIV-infected CD4 T cells. Overlapping HIV-1 Gag 15-mer peptides at approximately 0.96 ug per peptide per mL were used. CD40L-negative CD69-negative CD45RO-high memory CD4+ T cells were sorted as populations depleted of antigen-responding cells. Their antigens are not known. This was the immunoSEQ version 4 assay in survey mode. The table came from immunoSEQ multiplex PCR; TCRdb's copy has only in-frame clones and leaves some out. The table shows about 40,000 clones, with 78% occurring only once. Sequences were derived from CD4+ T cells sorted from PBMCs after roughly 18-hour stimulation, sampled from a patient who received antiretroviral therapy. Receptor source: an adult man with HIV who was CMV-seropositive.

The rearrangement joins TRBV28 to TRBJ2-2, with a tentative D call TRBD1 (5 bases). The V gene lost 7 bases and the J gene lost 7 bases, with 22 bases spanning the gap. The CDR3 extends over 16 amino acids. Germline CDR1 reads MDHEN; CDR2 reads SYDVKM. Here the CDR3 DNA reads TGTGCCAGCATTTCCACCCCCAGGGCGAAGGTCGGGGAGCTGTTTTTT. Residues: CASISTPRAKVGELFF.

The chain employs TRBV5-6 and TRBJ1-1, with a weak D call TRBD1 (6 bases). The CDR3 runs 13 residues. Germline V gene lookup returns CDR1 SGHDT and CDR2 YYEEEE. The V gene lost 5 bases and the J gene lost 1 base, with 9 bases spanning the gap. DNA for the CDR3: TGTGCCAGCAGTTGGGGACAGAACACTGAAGCTTTCTTT. Its protein product is CASSWGQNTEAFF.

V is TRBV3-1 (or the pseudogene TRBV3-2) and J is TRBJ2-5; 10 bases are a match to TRBD1. Per germline, CDR1 LGHDT and CDR2 YNNKEL (reference sequence). J was trimmed by 4 bases and V by 4 bases; bases with no gene match: 9. This CDR3 region has 16 residues. This CDR3 is CASSRRDRGSGETQYF. DNA for the CDR3: TGTGCCAGCAGCCGAAGGGACAGGGGAAGTGGAGAGACCCAGTACTTC.

This rearrangement joins TRBV5-1 to TRBJ2-1; D gene uncertain. Trimming pared 0 bases from V and 8 bases from J, leaving 12 bases between. CDR3 size: 14 residues. The germline V gene has CDR1 SGHRS and CDR2 YFSETQ. CDR3 nucleotides: TGCGCCAGCAGCTTGGGATACCCGTCGGATGAGCAGTTCTTC. It codes for CASSLGYPSDEQFF.

The chain recombines TRBV14 with TRBJ1-3; tentatively, D is TRBD1 (5 bases). The CDR3 has 17 amino acids. The germline V gene has CDR1 SGHDN and CDR2 FVKESK. The V end was cut by 3 bases, the J end by 0 bases, with 15 bases between. In DNA form, the CDR3 reads TGTGCCAGCAGCCAGTGGGGGACCTCGAGCTCTGGAAACACCATATATTTT. Protein sequence: CASSQWGTSSSGNTIYF.

The chain carries TRBV4-3 and TRBJ2-1, with TRBD2 identical over 7 bases. Germline CDR1 and CDR2: LGHNA and YSLEER. The CDR3 length is 17 residues. V lost 2 bases, J lost 4 bases, and 11 bases stayed unmatched. The CDR3 is CASSQIRSSGLYNEQFF. CDR3 nucleotides: TGCGCCAGCAGCCAAATTCGCTCTAGCGGATTATACAATGAGCAGTTCTTC.

This clone was detected only a few times. The chain joins TRBV6-5 to TRBJ2-7; 9 bases map to TRBD1. Germline V CDR1 and CDR2: MNHEY, SVGAGI. The J segment lost 6 bases and the V segment lost 5 bases, leaving 8 bases of the junction unmatched. The CDR3 loop spans 14 amino acids. In DNA, the CDR3 is TGTGCCAGCAGTCCCGGACAGGGGTTTTTCGAGCAGTACTTC. It codes for CASSPGQGFFEQYF.

To note about this clone: Other nucleotide sequences from this sample produce the same CDR3. CDR3: CASSPQTGNTEAFF. In nucleotides, the CDR3 is TGTGCCAGCTCACCACAGACAGGTAACACTGAAGCTTTCTTT. The chain couples TRBV18 to TRBJ1-1; possible D gene TRBD1, 6 bases. The CDR3 consists of 14 residues. Deletions cut 1 base from V and 2 bases from J, with 8 bases between. Germline-derived CDR1 and CDR2 are KGHSH and LQKENI.

The chain links TRBV5-1 to TRBJ1-6, with 7 bases identical to TRBD1. Losses at the gene ends were 0 bases for V and 9 bases for J; bases not matched to a gene: 6. Germline assignment: CDR1 SGHRS and CDR2 YFSETQ. The length of the CDR3 is 15 residues. CDR3: CASSLEATGSSPLHF. CDR3 bases: TGCGCCAGCAGCTTGGAGGCGACAGGGAGTTCACCCCTCCACTTT. The full variable domain, rest sourced from reference TRBV5-1 and TRBJ1-6, is KAGVTQTPRYLIKTRGQQVTLSCSPISGHRSVSWYQQTPGQGLQFLFEYFSETQRNKGNFPGRFSGRQFSNSRSEMNVSTLELGDSALYLCASSLEATGSSPLHFGNGTRLTVT.

The table lists this clone with a few counts. The rearrangement links TRBV30 to TRBJ1-4; D gene unclear. This CDR3 comprises 12 residues. The germline gives CDR1 GTSNPN, CDR2 SVGIG (reference sequence). The V gene lost 8 bases and the J gene lost 8 bases, with 15 bases spanning the gap. CDR3 nucleotides: TGTGCCCGAACGGGATTTGGCGAAAAACTGTTTTTT. Its translation is CARTGFGEKLFF.

This CDR3 reads CASSVRRGRQETQYF. The CDR3 region has the DNA TGTGCCAGCAGCGTAAGAAGGGGGCGTCAAGAGACCCAGTACTTC. The chain employs TRBV9 and TRBJ2-5, with 7 bases that match TRBD1. The ends lost 1 base at V and 2 bases at J; junction bases unmatched: 5. CDR1 and CDR2 from the germline V gene are SGDLS and YYNGEE. The CDR3 has 15 residues.

The table lists this clone with a count of one. This chain joins TRBV14 and TRBJ2-3, with 7 nucleotides matching TRBD2. CDR1 SGHDN and CDR2 FVKESK come from the germline V gene. This CDR3 region has 17 residues. V dropped 10 bases and J dropped 3; count of bases not matched to a gene: 19. The CDR3 coding sequence is TGTGCCATCATACCCCCCGAAACGCCTAGCGGTACAGATACGCAGTATTTT. Its protein product is CAIIPPETPSGTDTQYF.

The chain recombines TRBV5-5 with TRBJ1-1; D perhaps matches TRBD1 (6 bases). The CDR3 is made up of 16 amino acids. Germline V gene lookup returns CDR1 SGHKS and CDR2 YYEKEE (reference sequence). V was shortened by 0 bases and J by 0 bases, with 12 bases between the two germline ends. For the CDR3, the DNA is TGTGCCAGCAGCTTGGAGGGCAGGGGCCTGAACACTGAAGCTTTCTTT. Protein product: CASSLEGRGLNTEAFF.

This sequence joins TRBV4-1 and TRBJ2-7, with TRBD2 identical over 8 bases. The CDR3 length is 15 residues. Trimming at V came to 0 bases and at J to 1 base, leaving 2 bases not matched to a gene. CDR1 is MGHRA and CDR2 is YSYEKL in the germline V gene. In DNA, the CDR3 is TGCGCCAGCAGCCAAGACGGCGGGAGGTCCTACGAGCAGTACTTC. Its protein is CASSQDGGRSYEQYF.

This clone turned up a few times. The V gene is TRBV6-4, the J gene TRBJ1-4; D is uncertain. This CDR3 spans 12 amino acids. Trimming stripped 3 bases from V and 10 bases from J, with 9 bases between. Germline values: CDR1 MRHNA, CDR2 SNTAGT. CDR3: CASSDQEGKLFF. The CDR3 bases are TGTGCCAGCAGTGATCAGGAAGGAAAACTGTTTTTT.

The rearrangement joins TRBV9 to TRBJ2-2, with TRBD2 matching over 9 bases. This CDR3 contains 16 residues. CDR1 is SGDLS, CDR2 YYNGEE, per germline. The junction had 11 bases not matched to a gene; V was cut back by 5 bases and J by 6 bases. CDR3 in amino acids: CASSEGGRALAGELFF. CDR3 DNA sequence: TGTGCCAGCAGTGAAGGCGGGAGGGCCCTCGCCGGGGAGCTGTTTTTT.

This clone appeared a single time. The chain employs TRBV10-3 and TRBJ2-3, with D perhaps matching TRBD2 (6 bases). V was pared by 11 bases and J by 3 bases, with 15 bases between. This CDR3 is 13 amino acids long. Germline-derived CDR1 and CDR2 are ENHRY and SYGVKD. The CDR3 protein is CAALRERTDTQYF. Written as DNA, the CDR3 is TGTGCCGCATTACGGGAGCGAACAGATACGCAGTATTTT.

This clone was detected only once. The V gene is TRBV7-9, the J gene TRBJ1-3; tentative D call: TRBD1 (6 bases). CDR1 and CDR2 (germline): SEHNR, FQNEAQ (reference sequence). The length of the CDR3 is 16 residues. The germline V and J ends were trimmed by 5 bases and 2 bases, with 16 bases remaining between them. The CDR3 protein is CASSRNPQGPGNTIYF. The DNA for the CDR3 is TGTGCCAGCAGCCGGAACCCGCAGGGGCCTGGAAACACCATATATTTT. Drawing the rest from reference TRBV7-9 and TRBJ1-3, the complete variable domain is DTGVSQNPRHKITKRGQNVTFRCDPISEHNRLYWYRQTLGQGPEFLTYFQNEAQLEKSRLLSDRFSAERPKGSFSTLEIQRTEQGDSAMYLCASSRNPQGPGNTIYFGEGSWLTVV.

The chain is built from TRBV5-6 and TRBJ1-1; tentatively, D is TRBD1 (6 bases). CDR1 and CDR2 (germline): SGHDT, YYEEEE. The CDR3 spans 15 residues. Between the trimmed V and J ends, which lost 0 bases and 1 base, there was a span of 10 bases. Here the CDR3 DNA reads TGTGCCAGCAGCTTGGTCGGCAGGGGGAACACTGAAGCTTTCTTT. It codes for CASSLVGRGNTEAFF. Looking up the rest from reference TRBV5-6 and TRBJ1-1 gives the full variable domain: DAGVTQSPTHLIKTRGQQVTLRCSPKSGHDTVSWYQQALGQGPQFIFQYYEEEERQRGNFPDRFSGHQFPNYSSELNVNALLLGDSALYLCASSLVGRGNTEAFFGQGTRLTVV.

This clone has more than one count but fewer than ten. The chain couples TRBV2 to TRBJ2-7; unclear D gene. Trimming removed 2 bases at V and 6 bases at J, with 14 bases between. The CDR3 is made up of 14 amino acids. Per the germline V gene, CDR1 is SNHLY and CDR2 is FYNNEI. The CDR3 sequence is CASSETPTFGEQYF. The CDR3, as DNA: TGTGCCAGCAGTGAAACCCCCACTTTCGGCGAGCAGTACTTC. Full variable domain (rest looked up from reference TRBV2 and TRBJ2-7): EPEVTQTPSHQVTQMGQEVILRCVPISNHLYFYWYRQILGQKVEFLVSFYNNEISEKSEIFDDQFSVERPDGSNFTLKIRSTKLEDSAMYFCASSETPTFGEQYFGPGTRLTVT.

The table lists this clone with a few counts. This rearrangement joins TRBV12-5 to TRBJ1-3, with D unresolved. Trimming shortened V by 4 bases and J by 0 bases, and 7 bases separated the two germline ends. CDR1 and CDR2 (germline): LGHNT, FRNRAP. The CDR3 consists of 14 residues. The CDR3 bases are TGTGCTAGTGGTTCGTCAAGCTCTGGAAACACCATATATTTT. It is translated as CASGSSSSGNTIYF.

The chain employs TRBV11-3 and TRBJ2-1; the match to TRBD2 covers 9 bases. This CDR3 is 15 amino acids long. J was trimmed by 5 bases and V by 5 bases; bases with no gene match: 7. CDR1 and CDR2 (germline): SGHNT, YENEEA. The CDR3, as DNA: TGTGCCAGCAGCCCTGGACTAGCGAAGAACAATGAGCAGTTCTTC. Its translation: CASSPGLAKNNEQFF.

This clone came up once. This chain joins TRBV11-2 and TRBJ2-7; TRBD1 might be the D (6 bases). CDR3 size: 15 residues. The germline V gene has CDR1 SGHAT and CDR2 FQNNGV. Trimming stripped 4 bases from V and 1 base from J, with 14 bases between. The CDR3 bases are TGTGCCAGCAGCTCAGTCATGGACAGATCCTACGAGCAGTACTTC. This codes for CASSSVMDRSYEQYF.

This clone was seen more than once but under ten times. The rearrangement uses TRBV7-9 and TRBJ2-1; D is unresolved. The CDR3 extends over 14 amino acids. The V and J ends lost 5 bases and 4 bases respectively, with 12 bases between them. CDR1 is SEHNR, CDR2 FQNEAQ, per germline (reference sequence). CDR3 nucleotide sequence: TGTGCCAGCAGCCCCGGACGAGGTTACAATGAGCAGTTCTTC. It encodes CASSPGRGYNEQFF.

The genes are TRBV19 and TRBJ1-2; 7 bases are a match to TRBD1. The CDR3 loop spans 13 amino acids. Per germline, CDR1 LNHDA and CDR2 SQIVND (reference sequence). With V trimmed by 9 bases and J by 6 bases, 10 bases remained unmatched. The CDR3 is CASQIQGTDGYTF. DNA for the CDR3: TGTGCCAGCCAGATACAGGGGACGGATGGCTACACCTTC.

J is TRBJ2-1 and V is TRBV6-6; TRBD1 is a possible D gene (6 bases). CDR1 and CDR2 from the germline V gene are MNHNY and SVGAGI (reference sequence). The CDR3 covers 15 residues. Trimming took off 6 bases at V and 6 bases at J, with 18 bases between the two ends. The CDR3 DNA follows: TGTGCCAGCAGCTACGACAGGATTCAAGGCAATGAGCAGTTCTTC. Translated: CASSYDRIQGNEQFF.

By share, this clone counts as medium-sized (0.01 to 0.1%). This chain links TRBV27 with TRBJ1-6, with no clear D. Trimming pared 5 bases from V and 0 bases from J, leaving 14 bases between. CDR1 MNHEY and CDR2 SMNVEV come from the germline V gene (reference sequence). The CDR3 totals 17 residues. This CDR3 is CASSQWPGSSYNSPLHF. The CDR3 DNA sequence: TGTGCCAGCAGTCAATGGCCGGGGAGCTCCTATAATTCACCCCTCCACTTT.

This chain links TRBV30 with TRBJ2-7, with D perhaps TRBD2 (6 bases). CDR1 is GTSNPN, CDR2 SVGIG, per germline (reference sequence). V was pared by 3 bases and J by 0 bases, with 15 bases between. This CDR3 spans 15 amino acids. The CDR3: CAWRPKWDFSYEQYF. For the CDR3, the DNA is TGTGCCTGGAGACCCAAATGGGACTTCTCCTACGAGCAGTACTTC. The full variable domain, rest sourced from reference TRBV30 and TRBJ2-7, is SQTIHQWPATLVQPVGSPLSLECTVEGTSNPNLYWYRQAAGRGLQLLFYSVGIGQISSEVPQNLSASRPQDRQFILSSKKLLLSDSGFYLCAWRPKWDFSYEQYFGPGTRLTVT.

V and J are TRBV5-4 and TRBJ1-2, with 8 positions matching TRBD1. The germline V gene has CDR1 SGHNT and CDR2 YYREEE (reference sequence). The CDR3 consists of 17 residues. The V gene end was trimmed by 4 bases and the J gene end by 7 bases; junction bases not matched to a gene: 18. The CDR3 coding sequence is TGTGCCAGCAGCCCTTTCATTGGACAGGGTTCACCGGGTGGCTACACCTTC. Its translation: CASSPFIGQGSPGGYTF.

The V and J genes are TRBV19 and TRBJ1-1; possible D gene TRBD1, 5 bases. The ends were cut back, 11 bases at V and 0 bases at J, with 13 bases in the middle. The CDR3 has 13 amino acids. Per the germline V gene, CDR1 is LNHDA and CDR2 is SQIVND (reference sequence). The CDR3: CAARGALNTEAFF. For the CDR3, the DNA is TGTGCCGCAAGGGGAGCTTTGAACACTGAAGCTTTCTTT. Together with reference TRBV19 and TRBJ1-1, the CDR3 gives the full variable domain: DGGITQSPKYLFRKEGQNVTLSCEQNLNHDAMYWYRQDPGQGLRLIYYSQIVNDFQKGDIAEGYSVSREKKESFPLTVTSAQKNPTAFYLCAARGALNTEAFFGQGTRLTVV.

This clone turned up a few times. The V gene is TRBV5-5, the J gene TRBJ2-7; 11 bases are a match to TRBD2. The CDR3 has 15 amino acids. Germline trimming cut 4 bases from V and 5 bases from J; bases unmatched to any gene: 8. Germline V gene lookup returns CDR1 SGHKS and CDR2 YYEKEE (reference sequence). The CDR3 region has the DNA TGTGCCAGCAGCCTAATAGCGGGAGGGCTCAACGAGCAGTACTTC. Translated: CASSLIAGGLNEQYF.